Included here is one TCR beta chain sequence, with context. This clone came up once. Its antigen remains undetermined. No base quality values were provided; no much bigger clone lies one nucleotide off. These data belong to a study of blood T cell repertoires in COVID-19 (dated by TCRdb to 2018 to 2021). Some background on the complete study: The collaborator samples originated in the United States, Italy and Spain and spanned the acute and convalescent phases of COVID-19. The prospective study material was composed of cDNA or gDNA derived from T cells, B-cell-depleted T cells, or PBMCs. Subjects who had been exposed to COVID-19, were actively infected with it, or had recovered from it provided the deeply sampled blood TCRbeta repertoires that made up the dataset. The repertoires were released in a freely available public database intended as a resource for research on the immune response to SARS-CoV-2. Samples came from the ongoing ImmuneRACE study (first 160 participants) plus 1,254 subjects from 6 global collaborators. Nearly every sample came with metadata listing a de-identified subject ID, COVID-19 status, age in years and sex. Where available, HLA class I and class II types were obtained from metadata supplied by the sample provider rather than from assay-based typing. Broad study findings and their caveats: Clinical and demographic metadata were provided uncurated, with the amount varying by source and participant.

The CDR3 covers 13 residues, taking in both the cysteine and the phenylalanine. The CDR3 DNA has 39 bases and is translated from base 1. At the junction V is shortened by 4 bases and J by 5 bases, with 13 bases in between. From the germline V gene, CDR1 is SGDLS and CDR2 is YYNGEE. The immunoSEQ Assay, a bias-controlled multiplex PCR, was used to amplify TCRbeta CDR3 regions from genomic DNA. On the authors' methods: Within the assay, amplification of reference gene primers was used to estimate how many nucleated cells each sample contained. Sequence reads were collapsed and filtered to measure the absolute abundance of every unique TCRbeta CDR3 rearrangement. For each sample, productive Simpson clonality was calculated as the square root of Simpson's diversity index across productive rearrangements. TCRdb took over this immuneACCESS table, retaining in-frame rearrangements with V and J assigned. Such tables are incomplete; in checked studies, under half of the missing clones stem from an unresolved V gene, and the remainder is unexplained. V, J and clone size are taken as reported in that table, and D and trimming were inferred from the DNA itself. A total of about 83,000 clones appear in this sample, around 88% of them only once. The ten biggest clones cover around 7.8% of the sample.

Collaborating institutions collected whole blood in K2EDTA tubes following their own protocols. For TCRbeta analysis, collaborator samples were shipped as frozen whole blood, as isolated PBMCs, or as DNA extracted from either sample type. The V and J segments used are TRBV9 and TRBJ2-7; confidence is insufficient to name the D gene. Sequenced material: peripheral blood. The sequence came from a man aged 50 to 59 with active COVID-19. The bases read TGTGCCAGCAGCTCCTTCGCGGAAAACGAGCAGTACTTC. Its amino acids are CASSSFAENEQYF.